Only a few counts were recorded for the clone carrying this TCR beta chain. The antigen is not known. This PCR relied on a set of 60 Vbeta primers and 13 Jbeta primers. Method: immunoSEQ multiplex PCR; TCRdb's copy keeps in-frame clones and lacks some. Altogether 120,000 or so clones are present, 76% being singletons, with the ten largest covering under 15%. These data belong to a study of cytomegalovirus exposure and HLA in healthy donors. Whole-study results and caveats: Reports indicate that TCR beta sequences accurately predicted the HLA-A and HLA-B alleles of most subjects.

The germline gives CDR1 MDHEN, CDR2 SYDVKM. This CDR3 comprises 17 residues. Trimming stripped 4 bases from V and 9 bases from J, with 25 bases between. V usage is TRBV28 and J usage is TRBJ2-1, with D perhaps matching TRBD2 (7 bases). Source material: PBMCs. This TCR came from a man aged 25-45 years in good health and CMV-seropositive. The CDR3 nucleotides are TGTGCCAGCAGTTACCTCTGGGCGGGGGCTGCTCAAGGTGAGCAGTTCTTC. Translated: CASSYLWAGAAQGEQFF.